The clone carrying this TCR beta chain appeared a few times. The antigen is undetermined. TCRdb recomputed calls from the 5' RACE reads with MiXCR, one row per CDR3 protein. The sample has fewer than 200,000 distinct CDR3 sequences, 20% to 25% seen once. The sample is drawn from a study of T-cell memory formation after mild COVID-19. Trimming left V 3 bases short and J 1 base short, with 22 bases between. This CDR3 is 18 amino acids long. The germline CDR1 and CDR2 sequences are GTSNPN and SVGIG (reference sequence). Regarding the study as a whole: The authors left the SARS-CoV-2 specificity of second-wave clones peaking on day 37 unconfirmed. Whereas later expanders leaned CD4+, clones contracting day 15 to 85 showed a balanced CD4/CD8 makeup. CD4+ contracting clones were mainly CM and EM; CD8+ ones, EMRA. Memory from before infection featured some responding clones, which suggests cross-reactive memory joined.

Sequencing was carried out using PBMCs or a T cell subset sorted from them (not recorded which). This clonotype was sampled from an adult woman who had mild COVID-19 (a few samples of this study predate the infection). Cell type and time point are not known. V and J are TRBV30 and TRBJ2-1, with D possibly TRBD2 on 6 matching bases. This CDR3 reads CAWSPGTGAGWSYNEQFF. The CDR3 DNA sequence: TGTGCCTGGAGCCCCGGGACGGGAGCAGGATGGTCCTACAATGAGCAGTTCTTC.